This T cell receptor (beta chain) is drawn from a study of T cell responses to AZD1222 COVID-19 vaccine (dated by TCRdb to the early 2020s). Background for the entire study: AZD1222 recipients with second doses at about 4 weeks or about 12 weeks were pooled, because spike-specific TCR depth and breadth did not differ between schedules. TCR sequencing was performed for over 230 trial participants, of whom some 200 were given two doses of AZD1222 and around 25 were given two doses of MenACWY control vaccine. Trial participants were enrolled into age subgroups of 18-55, 56-69 and 70-plus years, which contained roughly 140, 27 and 60 TCR-sequenced participants, respectively.

The paper as a whole reports these results and caveats: The 56-69-year group was small, and its depth increase did not reach significance, likely because of low power. Because no day 14 peak-response samples were available, the repertoires could be characterized only after the peak T cell response. Epitopes outside the regions mutated in the B.1.351 and B.1.1.7 variants were reportedly recognized by nearly half of the unique spike-specific TCRs. Vaccine-associated CD4 TCRs spanned the whole spike protein, with dominant responses in regions 160-218 and 743-854. Most participants were white British and females outnumbered males, and the authors suggested that clonal diversity may have been underestimated. Spike-specific TCR breadth and depth rose significantly after two AZD1222 doses compared with day 0 and with MenACWY recipients. Conclusions about previously exposed vaccinees were limited because only six AZD1222 recipients were SARS-CoV-2 seropositive at baseline.

In light of the paper, this sample's time point label describes: baseline before first vaccination. Vaccinee samples were obtained from the UK trials COV001 and COV002, which included a single-blind randomized controlled phase 2/3 trial of AZD1222 (ChAdOx1 nCoV-19) in healthy adults. For TCRbeta chain sequencing, PBMC samples were collected from trial participants at day 0 and at day 28 after the second dose. The CDR3 regions of human TCRbeta chains were analyzed by immunosequencing. The original methods were these. Repertoire TCRs were checked for matches against a reference library of SARS-CoV-2-specific TCRs that had been generated using the MIRA antigen-specificity platform. Breadth was defined as the fraction of unique TCRs that were SARS-CoV-2-associated, and depth was defined as the fraction of total T cells that were SARS-CoV-2-associated. Using the MIRA data, every spike-specific TCR was mapped to the spike region that the TCR reacted to and assigned to either a CD4 or a CD8 class. Log10-transformed breadth and depth values were compared by one-way ANOVA with Sidak's multiple comparisons tests. What TCRdb holds here is the immuneACCESS table cut down to in-frame rearrangements. Part of the clones is not present; checked against another copy, under half of the missing clones reflect an unresolved V gene, and the others are unexplained. For V, J and clone size, that table is used; D and trimming come from the DNA. Here the sample has approximately 170,000 clones; approximately 95% occur a single time. The ten largest clonotypes hold about 3.9% of the sample.

Notes on this clone: There is no known antigen for this receptor. The input lacks base qualities; no much larger clone sits a single base away.

The clonotype originates from an adult in good health. The sample was peripheral blood, taken on day 0 of AZD1222 vaccination.

The DNA sequence is as follows: TGTGCCAGCAGCTTAGGTGTCCGCTTCTGGGAAGCTTTCTTT. It codes for CASSLGVRFWEAFF. This receptor chain uses TRBV7-9 and TRBJ1-1, with the D gene too uncertain to name. Cut back by 1 base and 8 bases, the V and J ends lie 14 bases apart. The CDR3 spans 14 residues, from the cysteine through the phenylalanine. The DNA shown is the 42-base CDR3, in frame from base 1. The germline V gene (reference sequence) provides CDR1 SEHNR and CDR2 FQNEAQ.